The 14 T cell receptor beta chains given below trace back to one sample, sequenced in a study of shared clonotypes between healthy human individuals. Data came from immunoSEQ multiplex PCR; TCRdb stores just in-frame clones and leaves some out. The data show just over 2,000,000 clones, with 95% seen just once and under 0.15% held by the top ten. The specimen was naive CD4+ T cells sorted from blood. Subset: CD45RA+ positively selected. These receptors all stem from a young man in good health.

This sequence joins TRBV19 and TRBJ1-1, with TRBD1 as a possible D gene (6 bases). Germline V gives CDR1 LNHDA, CDR2 SQIVND (reference sequence). V lost 5 bases to trimming and J lost 11 bases, with 15 bases between them. This CDR3 has 12 amino acids. The CDR3 nucleotides are TGTGCCAGTAGTGCAGCTCGGGGGCTCGCTTTCTTT. Protein sequence: CASSAARGLAFF.

The rearrangement uses TRBV14 and TRBJ2-1; unclear D gene. Per the germline V gene, CDR1 is SGHDN and CDR2 is FVKESK. The CDR3 consists of 11 residues. Deletions cut 1 base from V and 10 bases from J, with 5 bases between. The CDR3 loop reads CASSQGIEQFF. CDR3 coding DNA: TGTGCCAGCAGCCAAGGCATAGAGCAGTTCTTC. Filled out from reference TRBV14 and TRBJ2-1, the complete variable domain reads EAGVTQFPSHSVIEKGQTVTLRCDPISGHDNLYWYRRVMGKEIKFLLHFVKESKQDESGMPNNRFLAERTGGTYSTLKVQPAELEDSGVYFCASSQGIEQFFGPGTRLTVL.

This clone showed up just once. The V call is TRBV6-1, the J call TRBJ2-1, with 8 bases that match TRBD1. CDR3 size: 13 residues. V lost 6 bases to trimming and J lost 6 bases; unmatched junction nucleotides: 4. Looked up from germline, CDR1 is MNHNS and CDR2 is SASEGT. CDR3 DNA: TGTGCCAGCAGAAACAGGGGGGCCAATGAGCAGTTCTTC. Encoded protein: CASRNRGANEQFF.

The gene calls are TRBV2 and TRBJ2-7; 8 bases match TRBD2. V was pared by 7 bases and J by 7 bases, with 12 bases of the junction left unmatched. Germline loops: CDR1 SNHLY, CDR2 FYNNEI. This CDR3 is built from 14 residues. The DNA of the CDR3 is TGTGCCAGCAAGGCTCGGGAGGGCCGGGGGGAGCAGTACTTC. Translated: CASKAREGRGEQYF. Variable domain in full (rest from reference TRBV2 and TRBJ2-7): EPEVTQTPSHQVTQMGQEVILRCVPISNHLYFYWYRQILGQKVEFLVSFYNNEISEKSEIFDDQFSVERPDGSNFTLKIRSTKLEDSAMYFCASKAREGRGEQYFGPGTRLTVT.

The J gene is TRBJ1-6, the V gene TRBV19; 7 nucleotides agree with TRBD1. Germline V gives CDR1 LNHDA, CDR2 SQIVND (reference sequence). CDR3 length: 15 amino acids. V gave up 6 bases and J gave up 7 bases; unmatched junction bases: 9. The CDR3 spells CASRSGGTGNSPLHF. The DNA of the CDR3 is TGTGCCAGTAGATCAGGGGGTACGGGAAATTCACCCCTCCACTTT.

The chain uses TRBV7-2 and TRBJ2-3; D may correspond to TRBD1 or TRBD2 (5 bases each). Between the trimmed V and J ends, which lost 5 bases and 0 bases, there was a span of 12 bases. Per germline, CDR1 SGHTA and CDR2 FQGNSA. This CDR3 has 15 amino acids. The DNA for the CDR3 is TGTGCCAGCAGCCGAGGGGTATATAGCACAGATACGCAGTATTTT. It is translated as CASSRGVYSTDTQYF. Full variable domain (remainder filled in from reference TRBV7-2 and TRBJ2-3): GAGVSQSPSNKVTEKGKDVELRCDPISGHTALYWYRQSLGQGLEFLIYFQGNSAPDKSGLPSDRFSAERTGGSVSTLTIQRTQQEDSAVYLCASSRGVYSTDTQYFGPGTRLTVL.

Here the CDR3 DNA reads TGTGCCAGCAGGGGCCAAGGGGGATCCTACGAGCAGTACTTC. Translation: CASRGQGGSYEQYF. The chain recombines TRBV2 with TRBJ2-7; TRBD1 might be the D (6 bases). Per the germline V gene, CDR1 is SNHLY and CDR2 is FYNNEI. Trimming stripped 6 bases from V and 1 base from J, with 13 bases between. The CDR3 runs 14 residues.

V usage is TRBV7-8 and J usage is TRBJ1-2, with D unresolved. Germline V CDR1 and CDR2: SGHVS, FQNEAQ. CDR3 length equals 16 residues. V shed 3 bases and J shed 14 bases, with 28 bases lying between them. The CDR3 bases are TGTGCCAGCAGCTTTAATTTTCGGTTTATCGACAATTCTTCGACCTTC. It codes for CASSFNFRFIDNSSTF.

This chain links TRBV6-1 with TRBJ2-5, with D tentatively TRBD2 (6 bases). Per the germline V gene, CDR1 is MNHNS and CDR2 is SASEGT. V was cut by 5 bases and J by 3 bases, with 10 bases left in between. The CDR3 is 13 residues long. The CDR3 reads CASSFLAKETQYF. The CDR3 DNA reads TGTGCCAGCAGTTTTCTAGCGAAAGAGACCCAGTACTTC.

This clone was seen only once. The chain carries TRBV6-5 and TRBJ1-5; no definite D call. Trimming removed 5 bases from V and 4 bases from J, with 9 bases in between. CDR3 size: 13 residues. Germline CDR1 and CDR2: MNHEY and SVGAGI. This chain's CDR3 is CASSAETNQPQHF. CDR3 nucleotide sequence: TGTGCCAGCAGTGCAGAAACGAATCAGCCCCAGCATTTT.

The rearrangement joins TRBV19 to TRBJ1-6, with 8 bases aligning to TRBD1. CDR3 length equals 16 residues. The V gene end was trimmed by 6 bases and the J gene end by 4 bases; junction bases not matched to a gene: 8. The germline gives CDR1 LNHDA, CDR2 SQIVND (reference sequence). The CDR3 loop is CASRMGTGLYNSPLHF. The CDR3 coding sequence is TGTGCCAGTAGGATGGGGACAGGACTTTATAATTCACCCCTCCACTTT.

This rearrangement joins TRBV7-9 to TRBJ1-4, with 7 bases that match TRBD1. The ends lost 1 base at V and 8 bases at J; junction bases unmatched: 7. The length of the CDR3 is 15 residues. Germline V gives CDR1 SEHNR, CDR2 FQNEAQ (reference sequence). In DNA, the CDR3 is TGTGCCAGCAGCTTAGATTCAGGGGGTATGGAAAAACTGTTTTTT. Amino acid sequence: CASSLDSGGMEKLFF.

The chain has TRBV5-6 and TRBJ2-5, with D possibly called TRBD1 or TRBD2 (6 bases each). CDR1 is SGHDT and CDR2 is YYEEEE in the germline V gene. Trimming stripped 3 bases from V and 5 bases from J, with 26 bases between. There are 18 residues in the CDR3. CDR3 DNA: TGTGCCAGCAGCTCCGGAGGGGGGCCCTCTTCAAGGTTCGAGACCCAGTACTTC. It encodes CASSSGGGPSSRFETQYF.

This chain connects TRBV7-2 to TRBJ1-6, with a tentative D call TRBD1 (5 bases). The CDR3 length is 16 residues. The V gene lost 3 bases and the J gene lost 7 bases, with 16 bases spanning the gap. From germline, CDR1 is SGHTA and CDR2 FQGNSA. CDR3 amino acids: CASSFSLTVENSPLHF. The CDR3 nucleotides read TGTGCCAGCAGCTTTTCACTGACAGTGGAGAATTCACCCCTCCACTTT.